The next 14 T cell receptor beta chains were all read from a single sample in a study of PD-L1 blockade in urothelial cancer (dated 2017 in TCRdb). This specimen's time point label, interpreted: pretreatment peripheral blood. Library prep was done by the immunoSEQ multiplex PCR assay. The clones in this table, taken by TCRdb from immuneACCESS, are in-frame only. Not every clone is retained; where verified, under half of the shortfall comes from an unresolved V gene, and the cause of the rest is unknown. For this sample there are tens of thousands of clones; 70% to 90% appear just once. Together, the top ten hold around 1.6% of the sample. Sample: PBMCs, taken around atezolizumab (anti-PD-L1) treatment. These receptors all stem from a man in his sixties or seventies with urothelial cancer.

The chain carries TRBV6-1 and TRBJ1-4; D is uncertain. CDR1 is MNHNS, CDR2 SASEGT, per germline. Trimming pared 8 bases from V and 4 bases from J, leaving 14 bases between. The CDR3 runs 14 residues. The CDR3, as DNA: TGTGCCAGCGGAGCCTGGGGAGGTAATGAAAAACTGTTTTTT. This gives the protein CASGAWGGNEKLFF.

The rearrangement uses TRBV7-2 and TRBJ2-7, with a tentative D call TRBD2 (6 bases). The CDR3 runs to 14 residues. Germline loops: CDR1 SGHTA, CDR2 FQGNSA. The V gene lost 5 bases and the J gene lost 4 bases, with 15 bases spanning the gap. The CDR3 DNA is TGTGCCAGCAGCCCCGGGGTAGCGGCATACGAGCAGTACTTC. This gives the protein CASSPGVAAYEQYF.

CDR3 loop: CASKRTSGIYEQFF. CDR3 nucleotide sequence: TGTGCCAGCAAAAGGACTAGCGGGATCTATGAGCAGTTCTTC. The chain combines TRBV2 with TRBJ2-1; 12 bases map to TRBD2. The V and J ends lost 7 bases and 8 bases, in that order; junction bases with no gene match: 6. There are 14 residues in the CDR3. Germline CDR1 reads SNHLY; CDR2 reads FYNNEI.

This chain uses TRBV7-9 with TRBJ1-4; 7 positions match TRBD1. This CDR3 contains 16 residues. From germline, CDR1 is SEHNR and CDR2 FQNEAQ (reference sequence). Trimming removed 5 bases from V and 1 base from J; junction bases left unmatched: 7. This CDR3 is CASSKGRGVTNEKLFF. CDR3 DNA: TGTGCCAGCAGCAAAGGCAGGGGGGTAACTAATGAAAAACTGTTTTTT.

J is TRBJ2-7 and V is TRBV6-1, with TRBD1 matching 9 bases. With V trimmed by 6 bases and J by 3 bases, 9 bases remained unmatched. The CDR3 sequence is 15 residues long. CDR1 and CDR2 from the germline V gene are MNHNS and SASEGT. The CDR3 sequence is CASRRVSGQGYEQYF. CDR3 sequence (DNA): TGTGCCAGCAGGAGGGTATCGGGACAGGGCTACGAGCAGTACTTC.

The chain employs TRBV6-5 and TRBJ1-6, with a tentative D call TRBD1 (5 bases). The CDR3 has 15 amino acids. Trimming stripped 6 bases from V and 6 bases from J, with 15 bases between. The V gene's germline CDR1 is MNHEY and CDR2 SVGAGI. This chain's CDR3 is CASSLGLPSNSPLHF. The CDR3 DNA reads TGTGCCAGCAGCCTGGGGCTACCGTCTAATTCACCCCTCCACTTT.

This clone has just one count. The chain links TRBV7-9 to TRBJ1-4; D not certain. V was pared by 5 bases and J by 2 bases, with 9 bases between. CDR3 length: 14 amino acids. Germline lookup yields CDR1 SEHNR and CDR2 FQNEAQ (reference sequence). The CDR3 reads CASSPSGTNEKLFF. The CDR3 bases are TGTGCCAGCAGCCCCAGCGGGACTAATGAAAAACTGTTTTTT. The complete variable domain, with remaining parts taken from reference TRBV7-9 and TRBJ1-4, reads DTGVSQNPRHKITKRGQNVTFRCDPISEHNRLYWYRQTLGQGPEFLTYFQNEAQLEKSRLLSDRFSAERPKGSFSTLEIQRTEQGDSAMYLCASSPSGTNEKLFFGSGTQLSVL.

The chain links TRBV18 to TRBJ2-5, with D possibly being TRBD1 (5 bases). Trimming cost V 3 bases and J 3 bases, with 17 bases left between them. The V gene's germline CDR1 is KGHSH and CDR2 LQKENI. The CDR3 has 16 amino acids. The CDR3 region is CASSPLPGQREETQYF. CDR3 nucleotides: TGTGCCAGCTCACCCCTTCCAGGGCAGCGAGAAGAGACCCAGTACTTC.

V and J are TRBV6-1 and TRBJ1-1; TRBD1 aligns across 7 bases. This CDR3 region has 13 residues. The ends lost 6 bases at V and 3 bases at J; junction bases unmatched: 4. Per germline, CDR1 MNHNS and CDR2 SASEGT. The CDR3 loop reads CASSPRGDTEAFF. The CDR3 nucleotides read TGTGCCAGCAGCCCCAGGGGGGACACTGAAGCTTTCTTT.

This chain joins TRBV5-1 and TRBJ1-2, with D possibly TRBD1 on 6 matching bases. There are 16 residues in the CDR3. Trimming left V 0 bases short and J 2 bases short, with 14 bases between. Germline V lookup: CDR1 SGHRS, CDR2 YFSETQ. The CDR3 sequence is CASSLEFRDTNYGYTF. The CDR3 bases are TGCGCCAGCAGCTTGGAGTTCCGGGACACCAACTATGGCTACACCTTC.

The V and J genes are TRBV6-1 and TRBJ1-5, with 8 bases fitting TRBD1. CDR1 and CDR2 from the germline V gene are MNHNS and SASEGT. Germline trimming cut 3 bases from V and 6 bases from J; bases unmatched to any gene: 13. There are 17 residues in the CDR3. The CDR3 protein is CASSDPVDRAIFQPQHF. DNA for the CDR3: TGTGCCAGCAGTGATCCTGTGGACAGGGCGATTTTTCAGCCCCAGCATTTT.

The chain employs TRBV7-6 and TRBJ1-3, with D possibly TRBD1 on 5 matching bases. The germline V gene has CDR1 SGHVS and CDR2 FNYEAQ. The CDR3 length is 20 residues. V shed 1 base and J shed 1 base, with 23 bases lying between them. CDR3 coding DNA: TGTGCCAGCAGCTTAGTAACGGGCGGACCAGGGAAGGATTCTGGAAACACCATATATTTT. Its protein is CASSLVTGGPGKDSGNTIYF.

The rearrangement joins TRBV11-1 to TRBJ1-1; no firm D call. Germline CDR1 reads SGHAT; CDR2 reads FQDESV (reference sequence). The CDR3 totals 14 residues. With 0 bases removed from V and 0 bases from J, the gap between germline ends came to 5 bases. The CDR3 sequence: CASSLANLNTEAFF. CDR3 sequence (DNA): TGTGCCAGCAGCTTAGCGAACTTGAACACTGAAGCTTTCTTT.

The J gene is TRBJ2-7, the V gene TRBV10-3, with D possibly being TRBD1 (5 bases). The CDR3 runs to 13 residues. Germline CDR1 and CDR2: ENHRY and SYGVKD. Trimming took 4 bases from V and 2 from J, leaving 9 bases between them. CDR3 DNA: TGTGCCATCAGTGGCGACAGCGCCTACGAGCAGTACTTC. Translating it yields CAISGDSAYEQYF.